This TCR beta chain was observed in a study of identical twins. Study-wide findings and caveats: Compared with models, monozygotic twins showed more out-of-frame TCR alpha sharing.

TCRdb re-derived calls from the 5' RACE reads in MiXCR, one entry per CDR3 protein. Among roughly 690,000 distinct CDR3 sequences listed, approximately 22% were seen once. Turning to this clonotype: The antigen is unknown.

These same records also appear under a second study, on T cells expressing NK-cell markers.

Sequencing was performed on PBMCs. This TCR derives from a woman in her late teens or twenties in good health.

The CDR3 sequence: CSAPRPAGELFF. CDR3 bases: TGCAGTGCTCCCAGACCGGCAGGGGAGCTGTTTTTT. The V call is TRBV20-1, the J call TRBJ2-2; unclear D gene. The germline V gene has CDR1 DFQATT and CDR2 SNEGSKA (reference sequence). The V gene lost 5 bases and the J gene lost 8 bases, with 12 bases spanning the gap. The CDR3 sequence is 12 residues long.